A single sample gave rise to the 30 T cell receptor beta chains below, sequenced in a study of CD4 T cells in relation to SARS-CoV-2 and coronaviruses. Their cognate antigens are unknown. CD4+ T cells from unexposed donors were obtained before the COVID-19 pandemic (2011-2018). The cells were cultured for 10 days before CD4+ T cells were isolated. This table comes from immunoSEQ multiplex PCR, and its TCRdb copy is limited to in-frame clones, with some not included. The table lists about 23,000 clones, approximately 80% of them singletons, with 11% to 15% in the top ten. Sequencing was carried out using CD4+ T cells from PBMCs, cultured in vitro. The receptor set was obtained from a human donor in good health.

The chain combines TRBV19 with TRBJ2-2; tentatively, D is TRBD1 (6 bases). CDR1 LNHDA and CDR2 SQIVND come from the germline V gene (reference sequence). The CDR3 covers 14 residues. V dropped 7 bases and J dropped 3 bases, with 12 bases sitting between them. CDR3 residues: CASTAGAHTGELFF. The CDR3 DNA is TGTGCCAGTACGGCAGGGGCACACACCGGGGAGCTGTTTTTT.

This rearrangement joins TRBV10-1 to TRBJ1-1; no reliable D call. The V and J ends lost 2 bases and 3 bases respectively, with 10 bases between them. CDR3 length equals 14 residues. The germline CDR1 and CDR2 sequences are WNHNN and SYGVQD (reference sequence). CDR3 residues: CASSEDWGYTEAFF. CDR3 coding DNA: TGCGCCAGCAGTGAGGACTGGGGATACACTGAAGCTTTCTTT.

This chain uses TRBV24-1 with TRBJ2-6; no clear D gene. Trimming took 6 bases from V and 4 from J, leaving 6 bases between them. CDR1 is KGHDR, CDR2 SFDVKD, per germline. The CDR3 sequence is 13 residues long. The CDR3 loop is CATSMAGANVLTF. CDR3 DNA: TGTGCCACCAGTATGGCGGGGGCCAACGTCCTGACTTTC.

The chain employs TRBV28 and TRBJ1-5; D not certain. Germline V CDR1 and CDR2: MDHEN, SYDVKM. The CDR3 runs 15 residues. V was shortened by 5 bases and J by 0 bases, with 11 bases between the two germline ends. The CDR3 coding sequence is TGTGCCAGCAGTCCCCTCGGAGGTAGCAATCAGCCCCAGCATTTT. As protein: CASSPLGGSNQPQHF.

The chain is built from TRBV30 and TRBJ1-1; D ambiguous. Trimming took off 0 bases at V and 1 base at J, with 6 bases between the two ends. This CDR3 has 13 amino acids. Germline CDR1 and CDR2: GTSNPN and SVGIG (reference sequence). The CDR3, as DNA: TGTGCCTGGAGTGTCAGAGAGAACACTGAAGCTTTCTTT. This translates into CAWSVRENTEAFF.

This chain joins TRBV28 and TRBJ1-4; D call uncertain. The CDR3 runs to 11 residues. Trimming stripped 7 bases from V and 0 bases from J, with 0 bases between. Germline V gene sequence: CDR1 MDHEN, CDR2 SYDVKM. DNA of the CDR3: TGTGCCAGCACAACTAATGAAAAACTGTTTTTT. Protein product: CASTTNEKLFF.

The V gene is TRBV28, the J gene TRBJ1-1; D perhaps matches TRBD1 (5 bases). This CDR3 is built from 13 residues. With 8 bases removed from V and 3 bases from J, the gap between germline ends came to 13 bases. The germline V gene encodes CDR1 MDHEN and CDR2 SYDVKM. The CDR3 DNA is TGTGCCAGCGGGCAGGGTGAGGACACTGAAGCTTTCTTT. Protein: CASGQGEDTEAFF.

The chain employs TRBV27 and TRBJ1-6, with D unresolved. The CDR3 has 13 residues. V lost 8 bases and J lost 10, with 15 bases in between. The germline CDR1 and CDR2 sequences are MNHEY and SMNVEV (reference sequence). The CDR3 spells CASQRDQDSPLHF. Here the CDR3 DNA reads TGTGCCAGCCAACGAGACCAGGACTCACCCCTCCACTTT.

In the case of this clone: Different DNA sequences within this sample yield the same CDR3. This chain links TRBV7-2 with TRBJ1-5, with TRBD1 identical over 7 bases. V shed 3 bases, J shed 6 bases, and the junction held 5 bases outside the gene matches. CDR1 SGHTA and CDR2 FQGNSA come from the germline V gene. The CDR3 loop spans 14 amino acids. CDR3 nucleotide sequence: TGTGCCAGCAGCTTTCTCCAGGGGGGTCAGCCCCAGCATTTT. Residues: CASSFLQGGQPQHF.

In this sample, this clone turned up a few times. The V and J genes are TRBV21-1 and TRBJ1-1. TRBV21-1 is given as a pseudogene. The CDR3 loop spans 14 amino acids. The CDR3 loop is CASSKKGVWIEAFF. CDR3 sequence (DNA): TGTGCCAGCAGCAAAAAAGGAGTCTGGATTGAAGCTTTCTTT.

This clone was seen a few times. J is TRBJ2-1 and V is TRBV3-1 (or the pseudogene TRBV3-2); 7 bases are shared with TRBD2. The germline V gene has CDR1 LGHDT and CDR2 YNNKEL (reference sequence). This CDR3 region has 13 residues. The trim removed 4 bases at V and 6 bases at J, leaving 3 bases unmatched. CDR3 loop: CASSLAGLNEQFF. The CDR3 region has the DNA TGTGCCAGCAGCCTAGCGGGTCTCAATGAGCAGTTCTTC.

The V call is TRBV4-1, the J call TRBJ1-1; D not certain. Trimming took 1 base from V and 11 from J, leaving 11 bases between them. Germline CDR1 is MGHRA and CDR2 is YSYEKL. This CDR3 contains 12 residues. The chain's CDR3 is CASSQVIGRAFF. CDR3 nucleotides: TGCGCCAGCAGCCAAGTGATAGGGAGGGCTTTCTTT.

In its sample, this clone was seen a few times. This CDR3 reads CASSGQGGQPQHF. The CDR3 bases are TGTGCCAGCAGCGGACAGGGAGGTCAGCCCCAGCATTTT. The rearrangement joins TRBV2 to TRBJ1-5; TRBD1 matches at 8 bases. Looked up from germline, CDR1 is SNHLY and CDR2 is FYNNEI. After removal of 6 bases from V and 6 bases from J, the junction contained 4 bases not matched to a gene. There are 13 residues in the CDR3.

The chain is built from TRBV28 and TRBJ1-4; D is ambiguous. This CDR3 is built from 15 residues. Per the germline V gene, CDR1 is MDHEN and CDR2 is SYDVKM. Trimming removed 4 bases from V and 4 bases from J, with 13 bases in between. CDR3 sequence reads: CASSSRRRGNEKLFF. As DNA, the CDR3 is TGTGCCAGCAGTTCGCGGCGTCGAGGTAATGAAAAACTGTTTTTT.

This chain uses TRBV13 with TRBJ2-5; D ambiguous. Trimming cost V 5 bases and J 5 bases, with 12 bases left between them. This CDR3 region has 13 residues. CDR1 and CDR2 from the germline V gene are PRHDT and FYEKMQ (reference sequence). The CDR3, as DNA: TGTGCCAGCAGCCGCCCACCTATGGAGACCCAGTACTTC. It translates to CASSRPPMETQYF.

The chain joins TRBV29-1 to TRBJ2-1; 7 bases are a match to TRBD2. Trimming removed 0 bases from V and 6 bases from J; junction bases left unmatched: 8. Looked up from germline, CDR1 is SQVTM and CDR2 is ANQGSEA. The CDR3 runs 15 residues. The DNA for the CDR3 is TGCAGCGTTGAAGACTGGGGGAGGGGTCCCAATGAGCAGTTCTTC. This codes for CSVEDWGRGPNEQFF.

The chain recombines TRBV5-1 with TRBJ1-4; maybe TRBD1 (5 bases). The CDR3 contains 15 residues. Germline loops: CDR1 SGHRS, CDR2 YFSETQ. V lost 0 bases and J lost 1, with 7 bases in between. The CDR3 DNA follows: TGCGCCAGCAGCTTGGAGGGGCAAACTAATGAAAAACTGTTTTTT. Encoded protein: CASSLEGQTNEKLFF.

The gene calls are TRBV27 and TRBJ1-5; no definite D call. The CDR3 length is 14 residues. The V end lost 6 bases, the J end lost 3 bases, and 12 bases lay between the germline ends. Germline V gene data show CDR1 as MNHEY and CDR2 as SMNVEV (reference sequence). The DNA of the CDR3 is TGTGCCAGCAGCTCGCCGGGTTTCAATCAGCCCCAGCATTTT. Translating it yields CASSSPGFNQPQHF.

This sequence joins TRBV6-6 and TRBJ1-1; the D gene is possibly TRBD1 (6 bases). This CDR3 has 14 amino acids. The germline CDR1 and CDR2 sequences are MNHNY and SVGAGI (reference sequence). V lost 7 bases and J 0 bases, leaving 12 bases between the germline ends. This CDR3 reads CASNLQGMNTEAFF. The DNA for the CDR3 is TGTGCCAGCAATCTACAGGGAATGAACACTGAAGCTTTCTTT.

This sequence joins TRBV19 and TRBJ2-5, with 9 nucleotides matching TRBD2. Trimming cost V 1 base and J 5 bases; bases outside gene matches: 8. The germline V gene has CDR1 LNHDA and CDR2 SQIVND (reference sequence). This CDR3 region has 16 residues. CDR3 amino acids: CASSIGPPREGETQYF. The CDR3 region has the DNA TGTGCCAGTAGTATAGGTCCCCCGCGGGAGGGGGAGACCCAGTACTTC.

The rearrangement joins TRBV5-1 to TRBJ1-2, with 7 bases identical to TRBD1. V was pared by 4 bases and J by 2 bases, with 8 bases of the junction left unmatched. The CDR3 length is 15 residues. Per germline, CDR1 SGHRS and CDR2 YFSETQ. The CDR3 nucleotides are TGCGCCAGCAGCATAACCGGGACAGACAACTATGGCTACACCTTC. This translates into CASSITGTDNYGYTF.

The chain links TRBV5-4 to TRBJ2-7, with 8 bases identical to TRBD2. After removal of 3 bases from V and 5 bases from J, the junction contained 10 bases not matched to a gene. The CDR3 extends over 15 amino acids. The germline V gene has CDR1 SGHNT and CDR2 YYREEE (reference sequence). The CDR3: CASSSLSGNYHEQYF. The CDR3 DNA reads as TGTGCCAGCAGCTCCCTTAGCGGGAATTACCACGAGCAGTACTTC.

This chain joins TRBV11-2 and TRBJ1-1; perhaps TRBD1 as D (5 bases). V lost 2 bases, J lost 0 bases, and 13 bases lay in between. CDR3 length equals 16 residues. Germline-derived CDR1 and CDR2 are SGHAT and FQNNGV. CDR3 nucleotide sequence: TGTGCCAGCAGCTTACGGCGGGGCGGCATGAACACTGAAGCTTTCTTT. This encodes CASSLRRGGMNTEAFF.

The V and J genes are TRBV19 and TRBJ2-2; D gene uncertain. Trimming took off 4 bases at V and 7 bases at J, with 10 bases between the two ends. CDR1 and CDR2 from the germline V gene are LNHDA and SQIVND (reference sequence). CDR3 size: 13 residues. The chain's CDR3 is CASSTEIRGELFF. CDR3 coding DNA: TGTGCCAGTAGTACCGAAATACGCGGGGAGCTGTTTTTT.

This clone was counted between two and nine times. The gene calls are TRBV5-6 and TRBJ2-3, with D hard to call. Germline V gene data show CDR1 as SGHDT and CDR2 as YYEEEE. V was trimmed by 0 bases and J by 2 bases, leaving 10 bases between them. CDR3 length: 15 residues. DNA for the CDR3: TGTGCCAGCAGCTTGGCCCAGATCTACACAGATACGCAGTATTTT. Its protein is CASSLAQIYTDTQYF. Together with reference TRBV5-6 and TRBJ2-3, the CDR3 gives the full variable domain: DAGVTQSPTHLIKTRGQQVTLRCSPKSGHDTVSWYQQALGQGPQFIFQYYEEEERQRGNFPDRFSGHQFPNYSSELNVNALLLGDSALYLCASSLAQIYTDTQYFGPGTRLTVL.

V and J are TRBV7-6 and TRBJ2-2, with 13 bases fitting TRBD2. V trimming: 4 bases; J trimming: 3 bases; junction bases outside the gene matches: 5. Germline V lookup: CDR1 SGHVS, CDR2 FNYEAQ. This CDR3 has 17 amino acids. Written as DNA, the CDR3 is TGTGCCAGCAGCTCACCGGGACTAGCGGGATACACCGGGGAGCTGTTTTTT. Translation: CASSSPGLAGYTGELFF.

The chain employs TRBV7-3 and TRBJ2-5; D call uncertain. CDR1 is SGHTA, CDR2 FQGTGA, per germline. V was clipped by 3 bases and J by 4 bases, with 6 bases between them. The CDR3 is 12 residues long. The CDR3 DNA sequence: TGTGCCAGCAGCTTTTCGGGAGAGACCCAGTACTTC. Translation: CASSFSGETQYF.

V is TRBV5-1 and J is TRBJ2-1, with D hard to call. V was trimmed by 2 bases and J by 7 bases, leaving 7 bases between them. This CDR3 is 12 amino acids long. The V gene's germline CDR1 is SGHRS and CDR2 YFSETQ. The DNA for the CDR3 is TGCGCCAGCAGCTTAGACCGTAATGAGCAGTTCTTC. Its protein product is CASSLDRNEQFF.

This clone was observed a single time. CDR3: CASREAGSGYEQFF. The CDR3 nucleotides are TGTGCCAGTCGAGAAGCGGGAAGTGGGTATGAGCAGTTCTTC. This sequence joins TRBV6-5 and TRBJ2-1; 7 positions match TRBD2. Germline CDR1 reads MNHEY; CDR2 reads SVGAGI. CDR3 length: 14 amino acids. V trimming: 9 bases; J trimming: 8 bases; junction bases outside the gene matches: 13.

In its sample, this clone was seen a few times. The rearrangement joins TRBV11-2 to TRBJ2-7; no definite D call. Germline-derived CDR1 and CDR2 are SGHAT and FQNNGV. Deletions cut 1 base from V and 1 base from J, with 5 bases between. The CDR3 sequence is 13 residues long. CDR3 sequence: CASSLGRSYEQYF. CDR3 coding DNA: TGTGCCAGCAGCTTAGGACGGTCCTACGAGCAGTACTTC.